The clone carrying this TCR beta chain was seen ten or more times. What it recognizes is unknown. The V end was cut by 2 bases, the J end by 7 bases, with 11 bases between. Germline lookup yields CDR1 SGHTA and CDR2 FQGNSA. This CDR3 contains 14 residues. TCR alpha and beta CDR3 regions were amplified from RNA using iRepertoire nested multiplex PCR. Tissue mRNA or PBMC total RNA, roughly 100-400 ng, went into one-step reverse transcription and amplification. TCRdb fed the multiplex PCR reads into MiXCR, producing one record per CDR3 protein. The data contain tens of thousands of distinct CDR3 sequences, 23% of them singletons. The data are from a study of glioma-infiltrating T cells. The study, taken as a whole, reports: Only very few CDR3 sequences appeared in both tissue and blood. Non-neoplastic patients had below-expected tissue-blood divergence, while all gliomas exceeded expectation.

The clonotype comes from a human donor with low-grade glioma or glioblastoma, undergoing nonglioma brain surgery, or in good health (not recorded which). The source material was glioma tissue, nonneoplastic brain tissue, or PBMCs (not recorded which). The V and J genes are TRBV7-2 and TRBJ1-4, with TRBD1 as a possible D gene (5 bases). The CDR3 coding sequence is TGTGCCAGCAGCTTAAGGGACCCTTTTGAAAAACTGTTTTTT. This encodes CASSLRDPFEKLFF.